The 27 T cell receptor beta chains presented below share a single source sample, sequenced in a study of molecular identifiers for immune sequencing clone quantification. TCRdb analysed the PCR reads with MiXCR anew, one entry per CDR3 protein. The sample includes over 600,000 distinct CDR3 sequences, 20% seen only once; the top ten take 0.75% to 0.95%. The sample was naive CD8+ T cells from blood, with Jurkat cell RNA spiked in. Stated subset: FACS-sorted CD8+CD4-CCR7+CD45RA+ naive T cells. The receptors here all came from a human donor in good health. Some libraries in this study had Jurkat cell RNA spiked in.

The chain recombines TRBV27 with TRBJ1-6; 9 nucleotides agree with TRBD1. The CDR3 is 14 residues long. Trimming removed 6 bases from V and 10 bases from J; junction bases left unmatched: 7. CDR1 and CDR2 from the germline V gene are MNHEY and SMNVEV (reference sequence). This CDR3 is CASSGGQGRSPLHF. The CDR3 coding sequence is TGTGCCAGCAGCGGGGGACAGGGTCGCTCACCCCTCCACTTT.

At least ten counts were recorded for this clonotype. The chain combines TRBV20-1 with TRBJ2-3; 8 bases align to TRBD1. Germline loops: CDR1 DFQATT, CDR2 SNEGSKA (reference sequence). V gave up 0 bases and J gave up 6 bases; unmatched junction bases: 11. The CDR3 covers 16 residues. This CDR3 reads CSARDPGGVQGDTQYF. The CDR3 region has the DNA TGCAGTGCTAGAGACCCAGGGGGCGTACAAGGTGATACGCAGTATTTT.

This chain uses TRBV6-5 with TRBJ2-7, with D uncertain. The germline V and J ends were trimmed by 0 bases and 7 bases, with 28 bases remaining between them. CDR1 MNHEY and CDR2 SVGAGI come from the germline V gene. The CDR3 loop spans 19 amino acids. The CDR3 loop reads CASSYSGRVGSPTLGEQYF. The CDR3 DNA reads TGTGCCAGCAGTTACTCGGGTAGGGTTGGATCCCCGACGCTAGGGGAGCAGTACTTC.

The sample holds many counts of this clonotype. The rearrangement links TRBV19 to TRBJ1-5; 8 bases line up with TRBD1. Germline V gene data show CDR1 as LNHDA and CDR2 as SQIVND (reference sequence). J gave up 6 bases and V 6 bases, and 7 bases lay outside the gene matches. This CDR3 has 14 residues. CDR3 region: CASSPTGAGQPQHF. CDR3 bases: TGTGCCAGTAGCCCGACAGGGGCGGGTCAGCCCCAGCATTTT.

Comments on this clonotype: A much larger clone sits a single nucleotide away, making a read error possible. This sequence joins TRBV20-1 and TRBJ2-3, with D possibly called TRBD1 or TRBD2 (5 bases each). This CDR3 has 16 amino acids. Germline-derived CDR1 and CDR2 are DFQATT and SNEGSKA (reference sequence). Trimming left V 6 bases short and J 0 bases short, with 19 bases between. The DNA of the CDR3 is TGCAGTGCAACCGTGTACGGGACGGCTAGCACAGATACGCAGTATTTT. Translated: CSATVYGTASTDTQYF.

This clonotype was counted many times. This chain connects TRBV12-3 or TRBV12-4 to TRBJ2-2, with D possibly being TRBD1 (6 bases). CDR3 length: 14 amino acids. V was cut by 6 bases and J by 6 bases, with 14 bases left in between. CDR3 DNA: TGTGCCAGCAGCCCTAGCAGGGGACCCGGGGAGCTGTTTTTT. Its translation: CASSPSRGPGELFF.

The rearrangement links TRBV15 to TRBJ2-1; tentative D call: TRBD2 (5 bases). The CDR3 consists of 16 residues. Looked up from germline, CDR1 is LNHNV and CDR2 is YYDKDF (reference sequence). Deletions cut 6 bases from V and 9 bases from J, with 24 bases between. CDR3 loop: CATSRNRDLGSREQFF. DNA for the CDR3: TGTGCCACCAGTCGAAACCGTGATCTGGGGAGCCGTGAGCAGTTCTTC.

This clonotype was counted between two and nine times. The chain is built from TRBV9 and TRBJ2-7, with 10 bases fitting TRBD2. Unmatched junction bases numbered 5, after V lost 4 bases and J lost 4 bases. This CDR3 has 14 residues. Germline V gives CDR1 SGDLS, CDR2 YYNGEE. For the CDR3, the DNA is TGTGCCAGCAGCACCGGGACTAGCGTTTACGAGCAGTACTTC. Translating gives CASSTGTSVYEQYF.

This clonotype was seen repeatedly, ten times or more. The chain couples TRBV4-1 to TRBJ2-7, with 14 bases aligning to TRBD2. V was clipped by 3 bases and J by 2 bases; unmatched bases: 3. The CDR3 length is 16 residues. Germline CDR1 and CDR2: MGHRA and YSYEKL. The CDR3 nucleotides read TGCGCCAGCAGCCAGCGGACTAGCGGGGGGACCTACGAGCAGTACTTC. Residues: CASSQRTSGGTYEQYF.

There are many counts of this clonotype. This chain connects TRBV5-6 to TRBJ2-3, with TRBD2 matching 9 bases. J gave up 2 bases and V 2 bases, and 15 bases lay outside the gene matches. Germline lookup yields CDR1 SGHDT and CDR2 YYEEEE. The length of the CDR3 is 19 residues. The CDR3 coding sequence is TGTGCCAGCAGCTTCCCCAGAGCTAGTAGCGGGGGTTACACAGATACGCAGTATTTT. It translates to CASSFPRASSGGYTDTQYF.

This clonotype was picked up many times. The chain has TRBV9 and TRBJ2-3; D ambiguous. The CDR3 consists of 14 residues. Trimming took 0 bases from V and 0 from J, leaving 5 bases between them. Germline V gene sequence: CDR1 SGDLS, CDR2 YYNGEE. The CDR3 region has the DNA TGTGCCAGCAGCGTAGATGGTAGCACAGATACGCAGTATTTT. Translating it yields CASSVDGSTDTQYF.

This rearrangement joins TRBV27 to TRBJ1-6; 7 nucleotides match TRBD1. The CDR3 totals 16 residues. Germline-derived CDR1 and CDR2 are MNHEY and SMNVEV (reference sequence). With 2 bases clipped from V and 7 bases from J, the junction kept 8 bases outside the gene matches. CDR3 nucleotides: TGTGCCAGCAGTTTAGGAGGGGGCGCTTGGAATTCACCCCTCCACTTT. This sequence encodes CASSLGGGAWNSPLHF.

This clonotype was observed at least ten times. V gene TRBV6-5 combines with J gene TRBJ2-5; maybe TRBD2 (5 bases). The CDR3 extends over 14 amino acids. Trimming took off 6 bases at V and 3 bases at J, with 14 bases between the two ends. CDR1 and CDR2 from the germline V gene are MNHEY and SVGAGI. As DNA, the CDR3 is TGTGCCAGCAGGGATGGGTGGGGAGAAGAGACCCAGTACTTC. Residues: CASRDGWGEETQYF.

Many counts were recorded for this clonotype. One end of the junction does not line up with germline, which may come from a read error. The gene calls are TRBV28 and TRBJ2-3; TRBD2 is a possible D gene (5 bases). The CDR3 contains 15 residues. The germline CDR1 and CDR2 sequences are MDHEN and SYDVKM. Here the CDR3 DNA reads TGTGCGAGCAGTGGCTCTAGCATGTGGACAGATACGCAGTATTTT. It codes for CASSGSSMWTDTQYF.

Details on this clonotype: This may be a read error, as it is one base from a much larger clone. This chain connects TRBV7-3 to TRBJ2-1, with a possible D match to TRBD1 (6 bases). The V gene lost 1 base and the J gene lost 10 bases, with 11 bases spanning the gap. Germline V gene lookup returns CDR1 SGHTA and CDR2 FQGTGA. The CDR3 has 13 amino acids. The chain's CDR3 is CASSLKGGEEQFF. CDR3 DNA: TGTGCCAGCAGCTTAAAAGGGGGAGAGGAGCAGTTCTTC.

This clonotype occurred many times. The rearrangement joins TRBV7-9 to TRBJ1-4; D is possibly TRBD1 (5 bases). Trimming took 4 bases from V and 6 from J, leaving 15 bases between them. The germline CDR1 and CDR2 sequences are SEHNR and FQNEAQ (reference sequence). CDR3 length equals 15 residues. CDR3 DNA: TGTGCCAGCAGCTCCTTGGGGAGGGACGATGAAAAACTGTTTTTT. This sequence encodes CASSSLGRDDEKLFF.

This clonotype was picked up many times. The chain employs TRBV3-1 and TRBJ2-3; D perhaps matches TRBD2 (5 bases). The CDR3 is 16 residues long. The germline V and J ends were trimmed by 5 bases and 0 bases, with 15 bases remaining between them. Germline V gives CDR1 LGHDT, CDR2 YNNKEL (reference sequence). The CDR3 spells CASSKQLLVSTDTQYF. CDR3 bases: TGTGCCAGCAGCAAGCAGTTACTAGTAAGCACAGATACGCAGTATTTT.

Ten or more counts support this clonotype. V gene TRBV3-1 combines with J gene TRBJ2-3; the D is unclear. Trimming pared 0 bases from V and 4 bases from J, leaving 8 bases between. CDR3 length equals 14 residues. CDR1 and CDR2 (germline): LGHDT, YNNKEL (reference sequence). The CDR3 is CASSQDEGPDTQYF. The CDR3 nucleotides are TGTGCCAGCAGCCAAGATGAAGGGCCAGATACGCAGTATTTT.

This clonotype has just a few counts. The chain links TRBV20-1 to TRBJ2-1; 10 bases are shared with TRBD2. The CDR3 runs to 18 residues. Germline values: CDR1 DFQATT, CDR2 SNEGSKA (reference sequence). The V gene end was trimmed by 1 base and the J gene end by 3 bases; junction bases not matched to a gene: 12. The CDR3 sequence: CSARGQGLASPFYNEQFF. In DNA form, the CDR3 reads TGCAGTGCTAGAGGTCAGGGACTAGCGAGTCCGTTCTACAATGAGCAGTTCTTC.

This clonotype has a count of ten or more. The chain uses TRBV2 and TRBJ1-2, with 10 bases that match TRBD1. This CDR3 has 14 amino acids. CDR1 is SNHLY and CDR2 is FYNNEI in the germline V gene. Losses at the gene ends were 6 bases for V and 8 bases for J; bases not matched to a gene: 9. For the CDR3, the DNA is TGTGCCAGCAGGGGGACAGGGGCTTTTGGAGGCTACACCTTC. This sequence encodes CASRGTGAFGGYTF. Looking up the rest from reference TRBV2 and TRBJ1-2 gives the full variable domain: EPEVTQTPSHQVTQMGQEVILRCVPISNHLYFYWYRQILGQKVEFLVSFYNNEISEKSEIFDDQFSVERPDGSNFTLKIRSTKLEDSAMYFCASRGTGAFGGYTFGSGTRLTVV.

Comment on this clonotype: Because it lacks the conserved phenylalanine or tryptophan at the end, this CDR3 is likely a read error. The chain links TRBV5-4 to TRBJ2-7; D is undetermined. The germline V gene has CDR1 SGHNT and CDR2 YYREEE (reference sequence). The CDR3 has 14 amino acids. The V end lost 0 bases, the J end lost 2 bases, and 9 bases lay between the germline ends. Written as DNA, the CDR3 is TGTGCCAGCAGCTTGGGGACGGAAACCTACGAGCAGTACCTC. This translates into CASSLGTETYEQYL.

This clonotype was recorded at least ten times. This chain links TRBV30 with TRBJ2-7; 7 bases are a match to TRBD1. With V trimmed by 2 bases and J by 2 bases, 3 bases remained unmatched. Germline V CDR1 and CDR2: GTSNPN, SVGIG (reference sequence). The CDR3 has 13 amino acids. The CDR3 bases are TGTGCCTGGAGTTGGCAGGGGGCCTACGAGCAGTACTTC. It codes for CAWSWQGAYEQYF.

The genes are TRBV14 and TRBJ2-1, with 7 bases fitting TRBD1. The CDR3 has 15 residues. Germline CDR1 reads SGHDN; CDR2 reads FVKESK. Trimming removed 3 bases from V and 7 bases from J; junction bases left unmatched: 9. CDR3 loop: CASSHTGEVFNEQFF. DNA for the CDR3: TGTGCCAGCAGCCATACAGGGGAAGTGTTTAATGAGCAGTTCTTC.

This clonotype has a count of ten or more. V is TRBV12-3 or TRBV12-4 and J is TRBJ2-2; D could derive from TRBD1 or TRBD2 (5 bases each). The CDR3 has 13 residues. V lost 6 bases to trimming and J lost 6 bases, with 11 bases between them. The CDR3 protein is CASSLGTAGELFF. The CDR3, as DNA: TGTGCCAGCAGCCTGGGGACGGCCGGGGAGCTGTTTTTT.

This clonotype was seen ten or more times. V usage is TRBV27 and J usage is TRBJ1-2; the D is unclear. The V gene lost 5 bases and the J gene lost 3 bases, with 13 bases spanning the gap. CDR1 is MNHEY, CDR2 SMNVEV, per germline (reference sequence). The CDR3 sequence is 14 residues long. CDR3 DNA sequence: TGTGCCAGCAGTCCCATAGGCATTGACTATGGCTACACCTTC. This encodes CASSPIGIDYGYTF.

On this clonotype: A much more abundant neighbour one base away suggests this may be a read error. This chain links TRBV20-1 with TRBJ2-7, with TRBD1 as a possible D gene (6 bases). There are 13 residues in the CDR3. CDR1 and CDR2 (germline): DFQATT, SNEGSKA (reference sequence). The CDR3 reads CSARGTVSYEQHF. The CDR3 DNA is TGCAGTGCTAGAGGGACAGTAAGCTACGAGCAGCACTTC.

This clonotype was detected ten times or more. The gene calls are TRBV18 and TRBJ2-5; D ambiguous. The CDR3 loop spans 13 amino acids. The germline V gene encodes CDR1 KGHSH and CDR2 LQKENI. V lost 2 bases and J lost 2, with 6 bases in between. CDR3 DNA: TGTGCCAGCTCACCAGTCTCTCAAGAGACCCAGTACTTC. Translation: CASSPVSQETQYF.